Below are 17 T cell receptor beta chains sequenced from a single sample in a study of T cells in women clearing cervical HPV infection. Clones were read by immunoSEQ multiplex PCR, and TCRdb kept only the in-frame ones, dropping some. The sample's table shows about 36,000 clones. What was sequenced was blood buffy coat. The receptors shown here come from a woman aged 18 to 75 with a cervical HPV16 infection that either progressed to CIN3+ or cleared (not recorded which).

CDR3 loop: CASSLWQQETQYF. Incomplete CDR3 DNA: TGTGCCAGCAGCTTATGGCAACAAGAGACC. The rearrangement links TRBV7-9 to TRBJ2-5; D uncertain. From the germline J gene comes the end of the CDR3, since the read stops 3 residues before it. The CDR3 covers 13 residues. The germline V gene has CDR1 SEHNR and CDR2 FQNEAQ (reference sequence). V shed 2 bases and J shed 2 bases, with 6 bases lying between them.

On this clone itself: The read terminates 3 residues before the CDR3 end, so the remaining end is supplied by the germline J gene. This sequence joins TRBV19 and TRBJ1-4, with D possibly being TRBD1 (5 bases). V was clipped by 8 bases and J by 5 bases, with 24 bases between them. This CDR3 is 17 amino acids long. From germline, CDR1 is LNHDA and CDR2 SQIVND (reference sequence). The CDR3 region is CASWTGGRGGRNEKLFF. The part of the CDR3 DNA that was read is TGTGCCAGTTGGACTGGCGGCCGGGGGGGACGAAATGAAAAA.

Turning to this clone: The CDR3 goes on 3 residues after the read ends, and that part is filled in from the germline J gene. The chain is built from TRBV29-1 and TRBJ1-1; D is uncertain. The CDR3 runs to 12 residues. The V and J ends lost 3 bases and 0 bases respectively, with 5 bases between them. Germline V lookup: CDR1 SQVTM, CDR2 ANQGSEA. The CDR3 sequence: CSVENMNTEAFF. The part of the CDR3 DNA that was read is TGCAGCGTTGAGAACATGAACACTGAA.

Note on this clone: Read sequence stops 3 residues before the CDR3 end, and the germline J gene provides the missing end. The V and J genes are TRBV19 and TRBJ1-5; D gene unclear. In germline, CDR1 is LNHDA, CDR2 SQIVND (reference sequence). Trimming pared 3 bases from V and 7 bases from J, leaving 22 bases between. The CDR3 extends over 17 amino acids. The CDR3 here is CASSILGSGGRGQPQHF. CDR3 DNA, as far as it was read: TGTGCCAGTAGTATTCTGGGTTCGGGCGGCCGGGGACAGCCC.

The covered CDR3 bases are TGTGCCATCCGTGGGACAGAATCTTACGAG. It translates to CAIRGTESYE. The whole CDR3 sequence is CAIRGTESYEQYF. V and J are TRBV10-3 and TRBJ2-7; TRBD1 matches 7 bases. Read sequence stops 3 residues before the CDR3 end, and the germline J gene provides the missing end. CDR1 ENHRY and CDR2 SYGVKD come from the germline V gene. Unmatched junction bases numbered 8, after V lost 8 bases and J lost 4 bases. This CDR3 contains 13 residues.

Remarks on this clone: The CDR3 end falls 3 residues outside the read, so it is completed with the germline J gene. J is TRBJ2-7 and V is TRBV20-1; 7 bases agree with TRBD2. CDR1 is DFQATT, CDR2 SNEGSKA, per germline (reference sequence). This CDR3 spans 15 amino acids. V lost 6 bases and J lost 1; bases outside the gene matches: 12. The DNA read from the CDR3 is TGCAGTGCCACCCCGGGGTCTAGCGGTTCCTACGAG. It encodes CSATPGSSGSYE. The CDR3 in full is CSATPGSSGSYEQYF.

With regard to this clone: The CDR3 goes on 3 residues after the read ends, and that part is filled in from the germline J gene. The chain uses TRBV5-1 and TRBJ2-7; 9 bases line up with TRBD1. J was trimmed by 5 bases and V by 4 bases; bases with no gene match: 7. Germline loops: CDR1 SGHRS, CDR2 YFSETQ. CDR3 size: 14 residues. The DNA read from the CDR3 is TGCGCCAGCAGCCTCGTACAGGGGGCGGACGAG. Amino acid sequence: CASSLVQGADE. The full CDR3 protein reads CASSLVQGADEQYF. The variable domain in full, completed from reference TRBV5-1 and TRBJ2-7, reads KAGVTQTPRYLIKTRGQQVTLSCSPISGHRSVSWYQQTPGQGLQFLFEYFSETQRNKGNFPGRFSGRQFSNSRSEMNVSTLELGDSALYLCASSLVQGADEQYFGPGTRLTVT.

The part of the CDR3 DNA that was read is TGTGCCAGCAGGAGAACTCATAGGGGGCCAGCCGTAAACTATGGT. This encodes CASRRTHRGPAVNYG. The whole CDR3 reads CASRRTHRGPAVNYGQYF. The chain has TRBV2 and TRBJ2-4, with 7 bases matching TRBD1. The read comes to an end 3 residues before the CDR3 does, leaving the germline J gene to fill in the end. This CDR3 comprises 18 residues. The germline CDR1 and CDR2 sequences are SNHLY and FYNNEI.

A remark on this clone: The missing CDR3 end, 3 residues past where the read stops, is filled in from the germline J gene. The chain joins TRBV6-1 to TRBJ2-5; 9 nucleotides align to TRBD1. CDR3 size: 16 residues. V lost 6 bases, J lost 2 bases, and 10 bases stayed unmatched. CDR1 and CDR2 (germline): MNHNS, SASEGT. The sequenced part of the CDR3 DNA is TGTGCCAGCAGCGAACGGATTGGGACAGGGCAAGAGACC. Amino acids: CASSERIGTGQET. The complete CDR3 protein is CASSERIGTGQETQYF.

Comments on this clone: The read ends 3 residues before the CDR3 terminus; that terminus is restored from the germline J gene. The genes are TRBV19 and TRBJ2-1; D possibly corresponds to TRBD1 (5 bases). V was shortened by 0 bases and J by 5 bases, with 14 bases between the two germline ends. The germline V gene encodes CDR1 LNHDA and CDR2 SQIVND (reference sequence). The CDR3 extends over 16 amino acids. CDR3 bases read: TGTGCCAGTAGTATAGAGCGGCGCCTCAGGGACAATGAG. This sequence encodes CASSIERRLRDNE. From start to end, the CDR3 is CASSIERRLRDNEQFF.

Comment on this clone: The CDR3 end falls 3 residues outside the read, so it is completed with the germline J gene. V and J are TRBV5-1 and TRBJ1-1, with TRBD1 as a possible D gene (5 bases). Trimming shortened V by 2 bases and J by 2 bases, and 7 bases separated the two germline ends. CDR3 length equals 13 residues. Germline CDR1 reads SGHRS; CDR2 reads YFSETQ. CDR3 region: CASSLGDNTEAFF. The sequenced part of the CDR3 DNA is TGCGCCAGCAGCTTAGGGGATAACACTGAA.

Of note for this clone: Coverage ceases 3 residues before the CDR3 finishes, and the germline J gene fills in the end. This chain links TRBV5-4 with TRBJ2-1, with TRBD1 identical over 9 bases. This CDR3 is 15 amino acids long. Trimming took 4 bases from V and 7 from J; bases not matched to a gene: 9. Looked up from germline, CDR1 is SGHNT and CDR2 is YYREEE (reference sequence). CDR3: CASSPGQGRGNEQFF. Partial CDR3 DNA: TGTGCCAGCAGCCCCGGACAGGGGAGAGGGAATGAG.

About this clone: The read finishes 3 residues shy of the CDR3 end, and the germline J gene is used to complete it. The chain is built from TRBV29-1 and TRBJ2-5; a possible D gene is TRBD1 (5 bases). The V end lost 4 bases, the J end lost 2 bases, and 11 bases lay between the germline ends. CDR3 size: 13 residues. Germline V lookup: CDR1 SQVTM, CDR2 ANQGSEA. This CDR3 reads CSVGSRVQETQYF. The sequenced CDR3 bases are TGCAGCGTTGGTAGCAGGGTTCAAGAGACC.

A remark on this clone: The read falls 3 residues short of the CDR3 end, and the missing part is taken from the germline J gene. The chain links TRBV20-1 to TRBJ2-1, with 8 positions matching TRBD2. Germline lookup yields CDR1 DFQATT and CDR2 SNEGSKA (reference sequence). This CDR3 is 14 amino acids long. V was clipped by 6 bases and J by 2 bases; unmatched bases: 6. CDR3 amino acids: CSAPGGGAYNEQFF. Partial CDR3 DNA: TGCAGTGCCCCCGGGGGGGGCGCCTACAATGAG.

About this clone: The read is 3 residues too short to cover the CDR3 end, so that end is filled in from the germline J gene. The chain carries TRBV28 and TRBJ1-4; a possible D gene is TRBD1 (5 bases). The CDR3 has 13 amino acids. In germline, CDR1 is MDHEN, CDR2 SYDVKM. Trimming took 2 bases from V and 8 from J, leaving 9 bases between them. The sequenced CDR3 bases are TGTGCCAGCAGTTTAGCCAGGGAGGAAAAA. It encodes CASSLAREEK. The full CDR3 is CASSLAREEKLFF.

Comments on this clone: From the germline J gene comes the end of the CDR3, since the read stops 3 residues before it. This sequence joins TRBV5-1 and TRBJ1-6; no clear D gene. The V end lost 4 bases, the J end lost 4 bases, and 15 bases lay between the germline ends. Germline CDR1 SGHRS, CDR2 YFSETQ. This CDR3 has 16 amino acids. Partial CDR3 DNA: TGCGCCAGCAGCCTTCGTACAACGGGGTATAATTCACCC. Amino acid sequence: CASSLRTTGYNSP. The CDR3 in its entirety is CASSLRTTGYNSPLHF.

As concerns this clone: Read data end 3 residues before the CDR3 end; the end is taken from the germline J gene. The chain combines TRBV5-1 with TRBJ2-1; 12 bases are a match to TRBD2. The germline V gene has CDR1 SGHRS and CDR2 YFSETQ. This CDR3 is built from 15 residues. With V trimmed by 4 bases and J by 7 bases, 6 bases remained unmatched. The CDR3 reads CASSNPSGRGNEQFF. CDR3 DNA (partial): TGCGCCAGCAGCAATCCTAGCGGGAGGGGAAATGAG.